Presented here are 19 T cell receptor beta chains from one specimen sequenced in a study of blood T cells in healthy people across ages. A second about 7 to 11 cycle PCR used barcoded and J-beta primers. TCRdb re-called the 5' RACE reads with MiXCR, one entry per CDR3 protein. This table holds hundreds of thousands of distinct CDR3 sequences, about 30% found once. The sequenced material came from blood. The source is a woman of 80 years or more in good health.

The V and J genes are TRBV4-1 and TRBJ2-7; possible D gene TRBD2, 7 bases. The CDR3 runs to 15 residues. From germline, CDR1 is MGHRA and CDR2 YSYEKL. V was trimmed by 2 bases and J by 0 bases, leaving 11 bases between them. The CDR3, as DNA: TGCGCCAGCAGCCAACTGGCGGGGGCCTCCTACGAGCAGTACTTC. Encoded protein: CASSQLAGASYEQYF.

This clonotype was seen at least ten times. The chain combines TRBV6-5 with TRBJ2-7; D is possibly TRBD2 (6 bases). Germline V lookup: CDR1 MNHEY, CDR2 SVGAGI. V lost 8 bases and J lost 1, with 21 bases in between. The CDR3 is 16 amino acids. The CDR3 spells CASARGSQGWSYEQYF. In DNA, the CDR3 is TGTGCCAGCGCTCGGGGGTCCCAGGGATGGTCCTACGAGCAGTACTTC.

This clonotype was counted a few times. CDR3 nucleotide sequence: TGTGCCAGCAGTTTATTGGGCACAAACCCCTCTGGAAACACCATATATTTT. Amino acids: CASSLLGTNPSGNTIYF. The chain uses TRBV28 and TRBJ1-3; D remains ambiguous. With 1 base removed from V and 0 bases from J, the gap between germline ends came to 13 bases. Looked up from germline, CDR1 is MDHEN and CDR2 is SYDVKM. CDR3 length equals 17 residues.

The J gene is TRBJ2-7, the V gene TRBV2; 7 positions match TRBD2. Germline V lookup: CDR1 SNHLY, CDR2 FYNNEI. V trimming: 7 bases; J trimming: 3 bases; junction bases outside the gene matches: 12. The CDR3 sequence is 15 residues long. The CDR3 protein is CASTAEAGTRYEQYF. In DNA, the CDR3 is TGTGCCAGCACAGCGGAAGCGGGGACCCGCTACGAGCAGTACTTC.

This clonotype was detected ten times or more. The chain couples TRBV11-2 to TRBJ2-3; TRBD2 aligns across 8 bases. This CDR3 region has 15 residues. The ends lost 2 bases at V and 4 bases at J; junction bases unmatched: 5. Germline CDR1 SGHAT, CDR2 FQNNGV. The DNA of the CDR3 is TGTGCCAGCAGCTTATTTAGCGGGGCTGCAGATACGCAGTATTTT. Amino acids: CASSLFSGAADTQYF.

This clonotype was counted a few times. J is TRBJ1-1 and V is TRBV6-2 or TRBV6-3; the match to TRBD1 covers 9 bases. V trimming: 2 bases; J trimming: 3 bases; junction bases outside the gene matches: 4. The CDR3 length is 15 residues. Looked up from germline, CDR1 is MNHEY and CDR2 is SVGEGT. CDR3 DNA: TGTGCCAGCAGTTACACGGACAGGGGCGACACTGAAGCTTTCTTT. Translating gives CASSYTDRGDTEAFF.

The chain joins TRBV5-1 to TRBJ1-1; no definite D call. Germline V CDR1 and CDR2: SGHRS, YFSETQ. The CDR3 has 15 amino acids. The ends were cut back, 2 bases at V and 4 bases at J, with 15 bases in the middle. This chain's CDR3 is CASSLESSSATEAFF. The CDR3 DNA reads TGCGCCAGCAGCTTAGAGTCGAGTTCGGCCACTGAAGCTTTCTTT.

J is TRBJ2-1 and V is TRBV7-2, with D tentatively TRBD2 (6 bases). V lost 3 bases and J 15 bases, leaving 21 bases between the germline ends. Germline values: CDR1 SGHTA, CDR2 FQGNSA. This CDR3 spans 14 amino acids. As DNA, the CDR3 is TGTGCCAGCAGCTTCGCGCCTACGGGGGATGGGCTGTTCTTC. The encoded protein is CASSFAPTGDGLFF.

For this clonotype: A much larger clone lies one base from this, so it may be a read error. CDR3 region: CASSLAQSGDDERFF. The CDR3 nucleotides read TGTGCCAGCAGCTTAGCACAGTCCGGGGATGATGAGCGGTTCTTC. This chain links TRBV7-9 with TRBJ2-1, with D possibly TRBD2 on 5 matching bases. This CDR3 spans 15 amino acids. Germline V gives CDR1 SEHNR, CDR2 FQNEAQ (reference sequence).

The chain is built from TRBV20-1 and TRBJ1-2; D is uncertain. V gave up 0 bases and J gave up 4 bases, with 9 bases separating them. Germline V lookup: CDR1 DFQATT, CDR2 SNEGSKA (reference sequence). CDR3 length: 13 amino acids. The CDR3 loop is CSARENSPYGYTF. Here the CDR3 DNA reads TGCAGTGCTAGAGAAAACAGTCCCTATGGCTACACCTTC.

As concerns this clonotype: With a much larger clone just one base away, this may be a read error. This chain joins TRBV6-4 and TRBJ2-2; a weak D match, TRBD1 (5 bases). Trimming removed 5 bases at V and 4 bases at J, with 8 bases between. The CDR3 is 13 residues long. Germline CDR1 reads MRHNA; CDR2 reads SNTAGT. The CDR3: CASSLQATGELFF. The CDR3 coding sequence is TGTGCCAGCAGTTTACAGGCCACCGGGGAGCTGTTTTTT.

This clonotype turned up a few times. The V gene is TRBV24-1, the J gene TRBJ2-3, with D perhaps assigned TRBD1 or TRBD2 (5 bases each). The CDR3 runs 15 residues. V lost 5 bases and J lost 2, with 13 bases in between. Germline V gene data show CDR1 as KGHDR and CDR2 as SFDVKD. CDR3 in amino acids: CATSARQGDTDTQYF. The CDR3 region has the DNA TGTGCCACCAGTGCGCGCCAGGGAGACACAGATACGCAGTATTTT.

This clonotype appeared a few times. The V and J genes are TRBV6-5 and TRBJ1-4; no reliable D call. This CDR3 contains 17 residues. CDR1 is MNHEY, CDR2 SVGAGI, per germline. Trimming stripped 0 bases from V and 3 bases from J, with 14 bases between. The CDR3 protein is CASSYSVQDGANEKLFF. The CDR3, as DNA: TGTGCCAGCAGTTACTCGGTCCAGGACGGAGCTAATGAAAAACTGTTTTTT.

Note on this clonotype: The junction and the germline gene differ at one end; a read error may be behind it. The V call is TRBV5-1, the J call TRBJ1-4, with 9 bases aligning to TRBD1. The germline V gene encodes CDR1 SGHRS and CDR2 YFSETQ. The CDR3 covers 14 residues. The CDR3 reads CASSSGTGLEKLSF. The DNA of the CDR3 is TGCGCCAGCAGCTCCGGGACAGGGTTGGAAAAACTGTCTTTT.

As to this clonotype: This may stem from a read error, because a much larger clone lies one nucleotide away. The chain couples TRBV11-2 to TRBJ2-5; D is ambiguous. The germline gives CDR1 SGHAT, CDR2 FQNNGV. This CDR3 contains 13 residues. V lost 1 base and J lost 11, with 14 bases in between. The CDR3 sequence is CASSLAAMGEQYF. The CDR3 DNA is TGTGCCAGCAGCTTAGCCGCCATGGGTGAGCAGTACTTC.

This clonotype was observed many times. This could be a read error, since a much larger clone is one nucleotide away. The chain uses TRBV2 and TRBJ2-1; possible D gene TRBD1, 6 bases. The better agreement between TRBJ2-7 and the DNA end casts doubt on the J call. This CDR3 contains 14 residues. Germline assignment: CDR1 SNHLY and CDR2 FYNNEI. CDR3 nucleotide sequence: TGTGCCGATGATAGGCAGGGGTCCTACAATGAGCAGTACTTC. Its translation: CADDRQGSYNEQYF.

This clonotype showed up many times. This chain uses TRBV20-1 with TRBJ2-1, with 9 bases identical to TRBD1. V was pared by 2 bases and J by 3 bases, with 8 bases of the junction left unmatched. CDR1 and CDR2 from the germline V gene are DFQATT and SNEGSKA (reference sequence). This CDR3 has 16 residues. The CDR3, as DNA: TGCAGTGCTAGATATATACAGGGGGCGGTCTACAATGAGCAGTTCTTC. As protein: CSARYIQGAVYNEQFF.

The V and J genes are TRBV6-1 and TRBJ2-4; 13 bases are shared with TRBD2. With 6 bases clipped from V and 2 bases from J, the junction kept 13 bases outside the gene matches. Germline V gene data show CDR1 as MNHNS and CDR2 as SASEGT. The CDR3 extends over 19 amino acids. CDR3 sequence (DNA): TGTGCCAGCAGGGGCGATACTAGCGGGGGGGCCCCGACCAAAAACATTCAGTACTTC. Protein: CASRGDTSGGAPTKNIQYF.

This sequence joins TRBV13 and TRBJ2-2; no definite D call. V gave up 5 bases and J gave up 6 bases, with 7 bases separating them. The CDR3 runs to 12 residues. The germline V gene encodes CDR1 PRHDT and CDR2 FYEKMQ (reference sequence). The chain's CDR3 is CASSPNSGELFF. DNA for the CDR3: TGTGCCAGCAGCCCGAATTCCGGGGAGCTGTTTTTT.